Presented here are 22 T cell receptor beta chains from one specimen sequenced in a study of early T cells in non-severe SARS-CoV-2 infection (dated by TCRdb to the early 2020s). The library was obtained by 5' RACE. Sequencing used a NextSeq 500. TCRdb cleaned the public reads at Q25 with fastp, built clones with MiXCR and kept in-frame beta chains. Duplicate CDR3 protein sequences are folded into a single record with the most common DNA and genes. Across this sample there are approximately 110,000 distinct CDR3 sequences, with 15% seen only once. Of the sample, 20% to 25% is held by the ten largest clones. The sequencing input was whole blood. The receptors here all came from an adult who was a healthcare worker with PCR-confirmed SARS-CoV-2 infection or an uninfected control (not recorded which).

This clonotype appeared a few times. The chain uses TRBV7-9 and TRBJ2-1; 9 bases match TRBD2. The CDR3 covers 15 residues. Germline V gives CDR1 SEHNR, CDR2 FQNEAQ (reference sequence). V trimming: 5 bases; J trimming: 6 bases; junction bases outside the gene matches: 8. The CDR3: CASSRLSGGPNEQFF. The DNA for the CDR3 is TGTGCCAGCAGCCGCCTTAGCGGGGGTCCCAATGAGCAGTTCTTC.

This clonotype was detected a few times. The J gene is TRBJ1-6, the V gene TRBV20-1; D not certain. Trimming cost V 6 bases and J 0 bases, with 9 bases left between them. The CDR3 sequence is 14 residues long. Germline loops: CDR1 DFQATT, CDR2 SNEGSKA (reference sequence). In DNA, the CDR3 is TGCAGTGCGGCAGTGAGCTCCTATAATTCACCCCTCCACTTT. As protein: CSAAVSSYNSPLHF.

The chain joins TRBV7-2 to TRBJ1-6; unclear D gene. Trimming took 5 bases from V and 13 from J, leaving 21 bases between them. The CDR3 sequence is 15 residues long. The germline CDR1 and CDR2 sequences are SGHTA and FQGNSA. The CDR3 protein is CASSPSSAGARPLHF. The CDR3 nucleotides read TGTGCCAGCAGCCCTAGTTCAGCAGGAGCTAGGCCCCTCCACTTT.

The chain has TRBV20-1 and TRBJ2-7; possibly TRBD1 for D (6 bases). The V gene lost 4 bases and the J gene lost 6 bases, with 13 bases spanning the gap. Germline V CDR1 and CDR2: DFQATT, SNEGSKA (reference sequence). This CDR3 is 12 amino acids long. For the CDR3, the DNA is TGCAGTGCTAATGACAGGTTTAGCGAGCAGTACTTC. Residues: CSANDRFSEQYF.

The chain is built from TRBV29-1 and TRBJ2-1, with D tentatively TRBD1 or TRBD2 (6 bases each). V dropped 7 bases and J dropped 9 bases, with 16 bases sitting between them. Germline lookup yields CDR1 SQVTM and CDR2 ANQGSEA. The CDR3 contains 12 residues. The CDR3 DNA reads as TGCAGCGCCGAAGGGGGGCCGGCTGAGCAGTTCTTC. It encodes CSAEGGPAEQFF.

This clonotype was picked up a small number of times. This chain links TRBV19 with TRBJ1-2, with D perhaps matching TRBD1 (5 bases). CDR3 size: 12 residues. The V end lost 3 bases, the J end lost 3 bases, and 5 bases lay between the germline ends. The germline CDR1 and CDR2 sequences are LNHDA and SQIVND (reference sequence). The DNA of the CDR3 is TGTGCCAGTAGTATGGGGGACTATGGCTACACCTTC. Its protein is CASSMGDYGYTF.

In its sample, this clonotype was seen a few times. The chain is built from TRBV6-6 and TRBJ1-1; the D is unclear. This CDR3 has 12 amino acids. CDR1 is MNHNY and CDR2 is SVGAGI in the germline V gene (reference sequence). Deletions cut 5 bases from V and 4 bases from J, with 8 bases between. CDR3 nucleotides: TGTGCCAGCAGTCTTAAGACCACTGAAGCTTTCTTT. As protein: CASSLKTTEAFF.

This clonotype has just a few counts. The chain has TRBV29-1 and TRBJ2-7; weak D call: TRBD1 (5 bases). Between the trimmed V and J ends, which lost 3 bases and 7 bases, there was a span of 13 bases. The CDR3 runs to 12 residues. Germline V CDR1 and CDR2: SQVTM, ANQGSEA. This CDR3 is CSVEIRDGEQYF. Here the CDR3 DNA reads TGCAGCGTTGAGATCAGGGATGGGGAGCAGTACTTC.

The genes are TRBV4-1 and TRBJ2-5, with D possibly being TRBD1 or TRBD2 (6 bases each). The CDR3 sequence is 15 residues long. CDR1 is MGHRA and CDR2 is YSYEKL in the germline V gene. Trimming cost V 1 base and J 3 bases, with 12 bases left between them. This chain's CDR3 is CASSQVPGAEETQYF. As DNA, the CDR3 is TGCGCCAGCAGCCAAGTCCCGGGGGCAGAAGAGACCCAGTACTTC.

This chain joins TRBV2 and TRBJ1-2; weak D call: TRBD1 (5 bases). Germline CDR1 and CDR2: SNHLY and FYNNEI. This CDR3 region has 15 residues. The ends were cut back, 1 base at V and 8 bases at J, with 17 bases in the middle. This CDR3 is CASSEVRRGTSGYTF. The CDR3 coding sequence is TGTGCCAGCAGTGAAGTAAGGAGGGGCACGTCGGGCTACACCTTC.

The chain combines TRBV20-1 with TRBJ1-1, with D tentatively TRBD1 (6 bases). V was pared by 2 bases and J by 6 bases, with 13 bases between. CDR3 length equals 13 residues. CDR1 is DFQATT, CDR2 SNEGSKA, per germline (reference sequence). In DNA, the CDR3 is TGCAGTGCTAGACAGGGGTATTTGGCTGAAGCTTTCTTT. Translating it yields CSARQGYLAEAFF.

The chain couples TRBV20-1 to TRBJ1-1, with no clear D. The CDR3 has 14 residues. The germline gives CDR1 DFQATT, CDR2 SNEGSKA (reference sequence). The V end was cut by 0 bases, the J end by 0 bases, with 8 bases between. DNA of the CDR3: TGCAGTGCTAGAGATTTAGGACTGAACACTGAAGCTTTCTTT. Protein: CSARDLGLNTEAFF.

The chain combines TRBV5-1 with TRBJ1-1; D possibly corresponds to TRBD1 (5 bases). Trimming removed 4 bases from V and 1 base from J, with 11 bases in between. There are 14 residues in the CDR3. Germline-derived CDR1 and CDR2 are SGHRS and YFSETQ. DNA of the CDR3: TGCGCCAGCAGCCCAGGGCCGAAGAACACTGAAGCTTTCTTT. Protein product: CASSPGPKNTEAFF.

The J gene is TRBJ2-1, the V gene TRBV7-6, with TRBD2 identical over 7 bases. J was trimmed by 5 bases and V by 5 bases; bases with no gene match: 3. This CDR3 has 13 residues. The germline V gene encodes CDR1 SGHVS and CDR2 FNYEAQ. CDR3 loop: CASSPGGDNEQFF. CDR3 sequence (DNA): TGTGCCAGCAGCCCTGGGGGGGACAATGAGCAGTTCTTC.

The chain has TRBV24-1 and TRBJ2-2; 9 nucleotides agree with TRBD1. The CDR3 totals 16 residues. CDR1 is KGHDR and CDR2 is SFDVKD in the germline V gene. V shed 4 bases, J shed 7 bases, and the junction held 9 bases outside the gene matches. Written as DNA, the CDR3 is TGTGCCACCAGTGACCCTCTACAGGGGGCCAACGGGGAGCTGTTTTTT. This sequence encodes CATSDPLQGANGELFF.

The chain recombines TRBV18 with TRBJ2-7; TRBD1 agrees at 8 bases. The CDR3 sequence is 14 residues long. V lost 5 bases, J lost 7 bases, and 10 bases stayed unmatched. The germline CDR1 and CDR2 sequences are KGHSH and LQKENI. CDR3 sequence reads: CASSKTQGAGEQYF. In DNA, the CDR3 is TGTGCCAGCTCAAAAACTCAGGGGGCAGGTGAGCAGTACTTC.

This clonotype occurred a few times. The chain has TRBV29-1 and TRBJ2-5, with a possible D match to TRBD2 (6 bases). The V gene's germline CDR1 is SQVTM and CDR2 ANQGSEA. Trimming stripped 3 bases from V and 4 bases from J, with 9 bases between. CDR3 length: 12 residues. CDR3 sequence reads: CSVDLGGETQYF. The CDR3 nucleotides are TGCAGCGTTGATTTGGGGGGAGAGACCCAGTACTTC.

This clonotype showed up just a few times. The chain uses TRBV7-8 and TRBJ2-7; 11 bases agree with TRBD1. The junction had 9 bases not matched to a gene; V was cut back by 6 bases and J by 2 bases. This CDR3 spans 16 amino acids. Germline V lookup: CDR1 SGHVS, CDR2 FQNEAQ. Here the CDR3 DNA reads TGTGCCAGCAGTTCAAACCCGGGACAGGGGGCCTACGAGCAGTACTTC. The encoded protein is CASSSNPGQGAYEQYF.

This clonotype occurred a few times. V and J are TRBV30 and TRBJ2-3; the D is unclear. Germline CDR1 GTSNPN, CDR2 SVGIG (reference sequence). The CDR3 is made up of 12 amino acids. The V end was cut by 0 bases, the J end by 0 bases, with 1 base between. CDR3 protein: CAWSVSTDTQYF. The CDR3 bases are TGTGCCTGGAGTGTAAGCACAGATACGCAGTATTTT.

The gene calls are TRBV12-3 or TRBV12-4 and TRBJ1-3; no clear D. The CDR3 is 16 amino acids. V lost 2 bases, J lost 0 bases, and 11 bases lay in between. The CDR3 nucleotides are TGTGCCAGCAGTTTAAGGTCTACCTCCTCTGGAAACACCATATATTTT. Amino acid sequence: CASSLRSTSSGNTIYF.

The CDR3 protein is CASSQVRQGAGNEQFF. Here the CDR3 DNA reads TGCGCCAGCAGCCAAGTCAGACAGGGGGCCGGGAATGAGCAGTTCTTC. The chain recombines TRBV4-1 with TRBJ2-1; 10 bases are shared with TRBD1. The CDR3 runs 16 residues. V was clipped by 1 base and J by 7 bases; unmatched bases: 7. Germline loops: CDR1 MGHRA, CDR2 YSYEKL.

The chain recombines TRBV5-1 with TRBJ1-1; 11 positions match TRBD1. The CDR3 covers 15 residues. Germline loops: CDR1 SGHRS, CDR2 YFSETQ. With V trimmed by 4 bases and J by 1 base, 3 bases remained unmatched. The CDR3 is CASSPGTGGNTEAFF. The CDR3 DNA reads as TGCGCCAGCAGCCCCGGGACAGGGGGGAACACTGAAGCTTTCTTT.